The rows below give T cell receptor beta chains drawn from one sample of a study of EBV T-cell therapy then PD-1 blockade in nasopharyngeal carcinoma. Sequencing was performed with immunoSEQ multiplex PCR; in TCRdb, only in-frame clones are kept and a portion is missing. The sample holds fewer than 20,000 clones, around four fifths seen once. The antigens these receptors bind are not known. The material sequenced was CD8+ T cells from blood, taken at day 0 from a patient whose treatment included autologous EBV-specific T cells and nivolumab. All receptors come from a man in his forties with nasopharyngeal carcinoma. Both conserved end residues are part of each CDR3. The order of the fields is clone size, D gene, V gene, J gene, CDR3 protein, CDR3 DNA. The D gene is left open where the match is weak. Only some rows state a clone size, as once, few, many or a class for expanded clones.

size: .
D: TRBD2
V: TRBV5-4
J: TRBJ2-7
CDR3: CANSLGGSYEQYF
DNA: TGTGCCAACAGCTTGGGGGGGAGCTACGAGCAGTACTTC

size: .
D: .
V: TRBV13
J: TRBJ1-1
CDR3: CASSLSGGGYTEAFF
DNA: TGTGCCAGCAGCTTAAGCGGGGGCGGGTACACTGAAGCTTTCTTT

size: .
D: TRBD2
V: TRBV24-1
J: TRBJ2-1
CDR3: CATSDLTSGDYNEQFF
DNA: TGTGCCACCAGTGACCTGACTAGCGGGGATTACAATGAGCAGTTCTTC

size: .
D: .
V: TRBV5-6
J: TRBJ1-1
CDR3: CASSLGRRQNTEAFF
DNA: TGTGCCAGCAGCCTTGGCCGCCGCCAGAACACTGAAGCTTTCTTT

size: once
D: TRBD1
V: TRBV7-2
J: TRBJ1-5
CDR3: CASSPGTVFNQPQHF
DNA: TGTGCCAGCAGCCCCGGGACAGTCTTCAATCAGCCCCAGCATTTT

size: .
D: .
V: TRBV9
J: TRBJ2-7
CDR3: CASSVDGSYEQYF
DNA: TGTGCCAGCAGCGTAGACGGGTCCTACGAGCAGTACTTC

size: .
D: .
V: TRBV30
J: TRBJ2-2
CDR3: CAWIPSPDSYTGELFF
DNA: TGTGCCTGGATCCCTTCTCCTGACAGCTACACCGGGGAGCTGTTTTTT

size: .
D: TRBD2
V: TRBV7-9
J: TRBJ2-1
CDR3: CASSLALAAGDEQFF
DNA: TGTGCCAGCAGCTTAGCTCTAGCGGCGGGGGATGAGCAGTTCTTC

size: few
D: .
V: TRBV6-4
J: TRBJ1-1
CDR3: CASSESFENTEAFF
DNA: TGTGCCAGCAGTGAAAGTTTCGAGAACACTGAAGCTTTCTTT

size: .
D: TRBD1
V: TRBV6-1
J: TRBJ1-5
CDR3: CASNDRGSNQPQHF
DNA: TGTGCCAGCAACGACAGGGGTTCAAATCAGCCCCAGCATTTT

size: .
D: .
V: TRBV9
J: TRBJ1-3
CDR3: CASSVGDYGNTIYF
DNA: TGTGCCAGCAGCGTAGGAGACTACGGAAACACCATATATTTT

size: .
D: .
V: TRBV19
J: TRBJ2-7
CDR3: CASSIKIFYEQYF
DNA: TGTGCCAGTAGTATAAAGATTTTTTACGAGCAGTACTTC

size: once
D: TRBD1
V: TRBV10-3
J: TRBJ1-2
CDR3: CAARQGLHYGYTF
DNA: TGTGCCGCGAGACAGGGCCTACACTATGGCTACACCTTC

size: once
D: TRBD1
V: TRBV6-2/TRBV6-3
J: TRBJ2-3
CDR3: CASSLYHGTASTDTQYF
DNA: TGTGCCAGCAGCCTATACCACGGGACAGCCTCCACAGATACGCAGTATTTT

size: few
D: .
V: TRBV6-5
J: TRBJ1-2
CDR3: CASSYVGDGYTF
DNA: TGTGCCAGCAGCTACGTCGGGGATGGCTACACCTTC

size: .
D: .
V: TRBV2
J: TRBJ2-7
CDR3: CASSEYAGISYEQYF
DNA: TGTGCCAGCAGTGAATACGCAGGGATCTCCTACGAGCAGTACTTC

size: .
D: .
V: TRBV6-4
J: TRBJ2-2
CDR3: CASSDRGTGELFF
DNA: TGTGCCAGCAGTGACAGGGGCACCGGGGAGCTGTTTTTT

size: .
D: .
V: TRBV9
J: TRBJ1-2
CDR3: CASSDRKGYTF
DNA: TGTGCCAGCAGCGACAGGAAAGGCTACACCTTC

size: .
D: .
V: TRBV27
J: TRBJ2-1
CDR3: CASSSWSDNEQFF
DNA: TGTGCCAGCAGTTCCTGGTCGGACAATGAGCAGTTCTTC

size: .
D: .
V: TRBV25-1
J: TRBJ1-6
CDR3: CASSDRADNSPLHF
DNA: TGTGCCAGCAGTGACCGGGCCGATAATTCACCCCTCCACTTT

size: .
D: TRBD2
V: TRBV6-2/TRBV6-3
J: TRBJ2-5
CDR3: CASSYFSGGSPPYF
DNA: TGTGCCAGCAGTTACTTTAGCGGGGGCTCCCCCCCGTACTTC

size: .
D: TRBD2
V: TRBV7-6
J: TRBJ2-1
CDR3: CASSPRGGRGNEQFF
DNA: TGTGCCAGCAGCCCGCGGGGGGGGCGGGGGAATGAGCAGTTCTTC

size: once
D: .
V: TRBV7-9
J: TRBJ1-2
CDR3: CASENGYSNYGYTF
DNA: TGTGCCAGCGAGAACGGTTACTCTAACTATGGCTACACCTTC

size: medium-sized
D: TRBD1
V: TRBV20-1
J: TRBJ2-1
CDR3: CSASLIGGQVYNEQFF
DNA: TGCAGTGCTAGTCTCATTGGGGGACAGGTTTACAATGAGCAGTTCTTC

size: .
D: TRBD1
V: TRBV5-5
J: TRBJ1-1
CDR3: CASSLGGGSDEAFF
DNA: TGTGCCAGCAGCTTAGGGGGCGGAAGTGATGAAGCTTTCTTT

size: .
D: .
V: TRBV4-1
J: TRBJ1-1
CDR3: CASSQDEGGEAFF
DNA: TGCGCCAGCAGCCAAGATGAGGGCGGTGAAGCTTTCTTT

size: .
D: .
V: TRBV27
J: TRBJ1-1
CDR3: CASSSSRVITEAFF
DNA: TGTGCCAGCAGTTCTTCCAGGGTGATCACTGAAGCTTTCTTT

size: once
D: TRBD1
V: TRBV9
J: TRBJ2-7
CDR3: CASSPRTGISYEQYF
DNA: TGTGCCAGCAGCCCCCGGACAGGGATCTCCTACGAGCAGTACTTC

size: .
D: .
V: TRBV4-3
J: TRBJ2-5
CDR3: CASSQASLGVETQYF
DNA: TGCGCCAGCAGCCAAGCCTCCCTAGGAGTAGAGACCCAGTACTTC

size: .
D: .
V: TRBV6-5
J: TRBJ2-5
CDR3: CASSYSAGMKTQYF
DNA: TGTGCCAGCAGTTACAGTGCGGGGATGAAGACCCAGTACTTC

size: .
D: TRBD1
V: TRBV6-4
J: TRBJ2-1
CDR3: CASSDGTGAYNEQFF
DNA: TGTGCCAGCAGTGACGGGACAGGGGCCTACAATGAGCAGTTCTTC

size: .
D: .
V: TRBV7-9
J: TRBJ2-1
CDR3: CASSLDYNEQFF
DNA: TGTGCCAGCAGCTTAGACTACAATGAGCAGTTCTTC

size: few
D: .
V: TRBV7-3
J: TRBJ1-1
CDR3: CASSLKGDGEQNTEAFF
DNA: TGTGCCAGCAGCTTAAAGGGGGACGGAGAACAGAACACTGAAGCTTTCTTT